One sample yielded the 16 T cell receptor beta chains listed below, sequenced in a study of T cell responses to AZD1222 COVID-19 vaccine. Method: immunoSEQ multiplex PCR; TCRdb's copy keeps in-frame clones and lacks some. This sample carries 95,000 to 150,000 clones, around 93% of them seen once, and the ten largest clones take roughly 7.9%. Sequencing was performed on peripheral blood, taken 28 days after the second AZD1222 dose. The receptors come from an adult who received the AZD1222 COVID-19 vaccine.

A single count supports this clone. This chain uses TRBV5-3 with TRBJ1-5; no definite D call. TRBV5-3 qualifies as an ORF whose function is uncertain. Trimming stripped 3 bases from V and 1 base from J, with 14 bases between. CDR3 length: 16 amino acids. CDR3: CARSWSKDLSNQPQHF. The CDR3 region has the DNA TGTGCCAGAAGCTGGAGTAAAGATCTAAGCAATCAGCCCCAGCATTTT.

The chain recombines TRBV7-2 with TRBJ2-2, with D hard to call. Germline CDR1 SGHTA, CDR2 FQGNSA. The CDR3 is made up of 16 amino acids. V was pared by 2 bases and J by 4 bases, with 14 bases between. The CDR3 sequence: CASSLFRSRSTGELFF. The DNA of the CDR3 is TGTGCCAGCAGCTTATTCCGGTCTAGAAGCACCGGGGAGCTGTTTTTT.

The rearrangement joins TRBV5-5 to TRBJ1-5; tentatively, D is TRBD1 (6 bases). Germline-derived CDR1 and CDR2 are SGHKS and YYEKEE (reference sequence). This CDR3 region has 16 residues. The germline V and J ends were trimmed by 0 bases and 6 bases, with 16 bases remaining between them. This CDR3 reads CASSLDPGTGFQPQHF. CDR3 nucleotides: TGTGCCAGCAGCTTGGATCCAGGCACAGGGTTTCAGCCCCAGCATTTT.

V and J are TRBV5-1 and TRBJ1-2; 8 nucleotides line up with TRBD1. This CDR3 contains 12 residues. With V trimmed by 3 bases and J by 7 bases, 2 bases remained unmatched. Germline CDR1 and CDR2: SGHRS and YFSETQ. CDR3 coding DNA: TGCGCCAGCAGCTGGACAGGGAGTGGCTACACCTTC. This encodes CASSWTGSGYTF.

This chain connects TRBV24-1 to TRBJ2-7, with unresolved D. Germline V gene lookup returns CDR1 KGHDR and CDR2 SFDVKD. With 4 bases removed from V and 8 bases from J, the gap between germline ends came to 11 bases. The CDR3 covers 12 residues. The chain's CDR3 is CATSESGGKQYF. The CDR3 coding sequence is TGTGCCACCAGTGAATCCGGCGGCAAGCAGTACTTC.

This clone was detected once. This chain connects TRBV19 to TRBJ2-5; 7 nucleotides line up with TRBD1. Germline CDR1 reads LNHDA; CDR2 reads SQIVND (reference sequence). The CDR3 consists of 15 residues. V dropped 7 bases and J dropped 5; count of bases not matched to a gene: 13. CDR3 protein: CASTLGEGGRETQYF. The CDR3 bases are TGTGCCAGTACCCTAGGGGAAGGGGGCAGGGAGACCCAGTACTTC.

This chain uses TRBV18 with TRBJ1-1; D not resolved. This CDR3 comprises 12 residues. V was clipped by 0 bases and J by 9 bases, with 8 bases between them. CDR1 KGHSH and CDR2 LQKENI come from the germline V gene. The CDR3 coding sequence is TGTGCCAGCTCACCACCGGTCGGGCAAGCTTTCTTT. Its translation is CASSPPVGQAFF.

V gene TRBV11-2 combines with J gene TRBJ2-1, with TRBD2 matching 13 bases. This CDR3 region has 15 residues. Trimming removed 7 bases from V and 7 bases from J; junction bases left unmatched: 7. Germline CDR1 and CDR2: SGHAT and FQNNGV. The CDR3 coding sequence is TGTGCCAGCACGAAGGGGACTAGCGGGATTAATGAGCAGTTCTTC. The encoded protein is CASTKGTSGINEQFF.

The genes are TRBV24-1 and TRBJ2-3; 8 nucleotides agree with TRBD1. V shed 3 bases and J 4 bases; nucleotides not matched to a gene: 11. The CDR3 is 17 residues long. CDR1 and CDR2 (germline): KGHDR, SFDVKD. The CDR3 DNA reads TGTGCCACCAGTGATCCTCCAGGACAGGGCCCCCCAGATACGCAGTATTTT. This translates into CATSDPPGQGPPDTQYF.

The J gene is TRBJ1-2, the V gene TRBV2, with 10 bases that match TRBD1. This CDR3 region has 14 residues. Germline V gene lookup returns CDR1 SNHLY and CDR2 FYNNEI. With V trimmed by 6 bases and J by 2 bases, 3 bases remained unmatched. CDR3 residues: CASRGTGENYGYTF. CDR3 nucleotides: TGTGCCAGCAGGGGGACAGGGGAGAACTATGGCTACACCTTC.

This clone was recorded once. J is TRBJ2-3 and V is TRBV19; 8 nucleotides match TRBD2. J was trimmed by 3 bases and V by 3 bases; bases with no gene match: 11. This CDR3 spans 17 amino acids. Germline CDR1 and CDR2: LNHDA and SQIVND (reference sequence). The CDR3 DNA reads as TGTGCCAGTAGTATGATCCCCCTAGCGGGCTATACAGATACGCAGTATTTT. It is translated as CASSMIPLAGYTDTQYF. Filled out from reference TRBV19 and TRBJ2-3, the complete variable domain reads DGGITQSPKYLFRKEGQNVTLSCEQNLNHDAMYWYRQDPGQGLRLIYYSQIVNDFQKGDIAEGYSVSREKKESFPLTVTSAQKNPTAFYLCASSMIPLAGYTDTQYFGPGTRLTVL.

This clone was observed a single time. This chain joins TRBV5-8 and TRBJ1-6, with TRBD1 matching over 8 bases. The CDR3 is made up of 17 amino acids. The germline gives CDR1 SGHTS, CDR2 YDEGEE. V gave up 3 bases and J gave up 0 bases; unmatched junction bases: 5. This chain's CDR3 is CASSSRQGSSYNSPLHF. The CDR3, as DNA: TGTGCCAGCAGCTCCAGACAGGGGAGCTCCTATAATTCACCCCTCCACTTT.

V is TRBV12-3 or TRBV12-4 and J is TRBJ1-5, with D hard to call. Trimming removed 6 bases at V and 8 bases at J, with 14 bases between. The CDR3 covers 13 residues. CDR3: CASRGGVAKPQHF. CDR3 DNA: TGTGCCAGCAGGGGCGGGGTTGCGAAGCCCCAGCATTTT.

The rearrangement links TRBV4-1 to TRBJ1-2, with a weak D call TRBD1 (6 bases). In germline, CDR1 is MGHRA, CDR2 YSYEKL. The CDR3 runs 16 residues. The V end was cut by 0 bases, the J end by 4 bases, with 15 bases between. In DNA form, the CDR3 reads TGCGCCAGCAGCCAAGACTTGGGGGGCAGCGGCTATGGCTACACCTTC. Translating gives CASSQDLGGSGYGYTF.

The rearrangement uses TRBV7-2 and TRBJ2-5; TRBD2 agrees at 15 bases. The V gene's germline CDR1 is SGHTA and CDR2 FQGNSA. With 5 bases clipped from V and 3 bases from J, the junction kept 4 bases outside the gene matches. There are 16 residues in the CDR3. The CDR3 nucleotides are TGTGCCAGCAGCAGGGGACTAGCGGGGGGTAAAGAGACCCAGTACTTC. It translates to CASSRGLAGGKETQYF.

The chain uses TRBV19 and TRBJ1-2; TRBD1 aligns across 7 bases. CDR3 length equals 14 residues. The germline gives CDR1 LNHDA, CDR2 SQIVND (reference sequence). Trimming cost V 5 bases and J 3 bases; bases outside gene matches: 6. CDR3 bases: TGTGCCAGTAGTTTAACAGGGGACCACTATGGCTACACCTTC. It is translated as CASSLTGDHYGYTF. Full variable domain (remainder filled in from reference TRBV19 and TRBJ1-2): DGGITQSPKYLFRKEGQNVTLSCEQNLNHDAMYWYRQDPGQGLRLIYYSQIVNDFQKGDIAEGYSVSREKKESFPLTVTSAQKNPTAFYLCASSLTGDHYGYTFGSGTRLTVV.